Sequencing of this T cell receptor beta chain was carried out in a study of cytomegalovirus exposure and HLA in healthy donors. Study context: Sequencing of 150 million to 200 million T cells in an earlier analysis found 90 million to 120 million unique TCR beta sequences. Points from the study as a whole: In an earlier analysis, productive rearrangement rates for most beta V segments clustered near 87% or 30%. An Asian-associated ancestry cluster reportedly showed fewer N-insertions than the roughly 670-donor mean in a later analysis.

The CDR3 length is 16 residues. Germline assignment: CDR1 SGHDN and CDR2 FVKESK. The V gene end was trimmed by 6 bases and the J gene end by 6 bases; junction bases not matched to a gene: 10. A note on this clone: Antigen specificity is unknown.

The PCR made use of 60 Vbeta and 13 Jbeta primers. The method was immunoSEQ multiplex PCR; TCRdb's version includes in-frame clones alone and lacks a portion of them. The sample has tens of thousands of clones; around 78% are singletons. This receptor was taken from a man between 35 and 55 years old in good health and CMV-seronegative. The sequenced sample consisted of PBMCs. This sequence joins TRBV14 and TRBJ2-2; 10 bases line up with TRBD2. CDR3 bases: TGTGCCAGCAGTCCCGTAGCGGGAGGTTCCGCCGGGGAGCTGTTTTTT. Translated, it gives CASSPVAGGSAGELFF.